One and the same sample provided the 18 T cell receptor beta chains below, sequenced in a study of OX40 agonist ivuxolimab in advanced cancers. Preparation of the library involved the immunoSEQ multiplex PCR assay. Not all clones reach the TCRdb copy of this immuneACCESS table, which keeps in-frame sequences only. Checked studies attribute under half of the gap to unresolved V genes and leave the rest unexplained. The table for this sample lists roughly 70,000 clones; roughly 88% of them were counted only once. The ten largest clones capture just over 0.55% of the sample. The source material was CD4+ or CD8+ T cells sorted from blood, sampled in a trial of the OX40 agonist ivuxolimab. These receptors originate from an adult with an advanced solid tumor such as melanoma, head and neck, liver or kidney cancer.

DNA for the CDR3: TGTGCCAGCTCACCACTGCAGGGAGCGAGCACTGAAGCTTTCTTT. Protein product: CASSPLQGASTEAFF. V and J are TRBV18 and TRBJ1-1; D perhaps matches TRBD1 (5 bases). This CDR3 contains 15 residues. V dropped 1 base and J dropped 4 bases, with 13 bases sitting between them. Germline CDR1 KGHSH, CDR2 LQKENI.

The chain links TRBV6-5 to TRBJ2-1; TRBD2 matches 13 bases. Germline V lookup: CDR1 MNHEY, CDR2 SVGAGI. The CDR3 runs 15 residues. V shed 6 bases and J 7 bases; nucleotides not matched to a gene: 6. The CDR3 sequence is CASSILAGGRNEQFF. CDR3 nucleotide sequence: TGTGCCAGCAGCATACTAGCGGGGGGGAGGAATGAGCAGTTCTTC.

V gene TRBV10-3 combines with J gene TRBJ1-2; D ambiguous. The germline V gene has CDR1 ENHRY and CDR2 SYGVKD. The V end lost 4 bases, the J end lost 2 bases, and 5 bases lay between the germline ends. This CDR3 has 12 amino acids. The CDR3 loop reads CAISGANYGYTF. The DNA of the CDR3 is TGTGCCATCAGTGGGGCGAACTATGGCTACACCTTC.

This sequence joins TRBV6-6 and TRBJ1-5, with a weak D call TRBD1 (5 bases). Trimming removed 5 bases at V and 1 base at J, with 9 bases between. The CDR3 contains 14 residues. The germline V gene encodes CDR1 MNHNY and CDR2 SVGAGI (reference sequence). CDR3 protein: CASSPWDSNQPQHF. CDR3 sequence (DNA): TGTGCCAGCAGTCCGTGGGACAGCAATCAGCCCCAGCATTTT.

The chain is built from TRBV28 and TRBJ2-7; 8 nucleotides match TRBD1. Germline CDR1 and CDR2: MDHEN and SYDVKM. CDR3 length: 15 amino acids. The V gene end was trimmed by 1 base and the J gene end by 2 bases; junction bases not matched to a gene: 4. The CDR3 nucleotides read TGTGCCAGCAGTTTATTAGGACAGGGCGCCTACGAGCAGTACTTC. Its protein is CASSLLGQGAYEQYF.

The chain is built from TRBV5-4 and TRBJ1-2, with D possibly being TRBD1 (5 bases). V shed 4 bases and J shed 4 bases, with 14 bases lying between them. CDR1 and CDR2 from the germline V gene are SGHNT and YYREEE (reference sequence). This CDR3 spans 14 amino acids. For the CDR3, the DNA is TGTGCCAGCAGCCCCGGGGACGGGATCTATGGCTACACCTTC. Its protein product is CASSPGDGIYGYTF.

This clone was picked up one time. The V gene is TRBV28, the J gene TRBJ2-4; 8 nucleotides line up with TRBD2. The CDR3 consists of 16 residues. From germline, CDR1 is MDHEN and CDR2 SYDVKM. Trimming took 2 bases from V and 0 from J; bases not matched to a gene: 3. In nucleotides, the CDR3 is TGTGCCAGCAGTTTAACTAGCGGAAGAGCCAAAAACATTCAGTACTTC. This translates into CASSLTSGRAKNIQYF.

The chain joins TRBV19 to TRBJ2-1; D unresolved. Germline values: CDR1 LNHDA, CDR2 SQIVND (reference sequence). CDR3 size: 16 residues. V was trimmed by 6 bases and J by 6 bases, leaving 21 bases between them. The CDR3 region has the DNA TGTGCCAGTAGGAGATCTATGACACCCGGCGGCAATGAGCAGTTCTTC. This sequence encodes CASRRSMTPGGNEQFF.

This chain joins TRBV18 and TRBJ1-2; weak D call: TRBD1 (5 bases). V lost 6 bases and J lost 13, with 24 bases in between. The CDR3 runs to 14 residues. Germline values: CDR1 KGHSH, CDR2 LQKENI. The CDR3 bases are TGTGCCAGCTCTCCCGTGGGCAAAGAAGGGGATTCCACCTTC. This encodes CASSPVGKEGDSTF.

The rearrangement links TRBV7-9 to TRBJ1-1; D is unclear. Germline V lookup: CDR1 SEHNR, CDR2 FQNEAQ (reference sequence). The CDR3 runs 14 residues. V was pared by 7 bases and J by 1 base, with 13 bases between. CDR3 nucleotides: TGTGCCAGCACCTCTCGCGGCGGGAACACTGAAGCTTTCTTT. Translating it yields CASTSRGGNTEAFF.

The chain employs TRBV10-2 and TRBJ2-6, with TRBD1 as a possible D gene (6 bases). CDR1 and CDR2 from the germline V gene are WSHSY and SAAADI. V gave up 0 bases and J gave up 2 bases, with 11 bases separating them. This CDR3 has 17 amino acids. Here the CDR3 DNA reads TGCGCCAGCAGTGAGTCCATCCCAGGGGCTGGGGCCAACGTCCTGACTTTC. It is translated as CASSESIPGAGANVLTF.

This chain links TRBV28 with TRBJ1-2, with D perhaps matching TRBD1 (6 bases). The CDR3 sequence is 15 residues long. V was cut by 5 bases and J by 0 bases, with 13 bases left in between. CDR1 and CDR2 (germline): MDHEN, SYDVKM. CDR3 nucleotide sequence: TGTGCCAGCAGTCTATTGGACAGAGCTAACTATGGCTACACCTTC. Protein sequence: CASSLLDRANYGYTF.

The J gene is TRBJ2-5, the V gene TRBV5-1; 10 bases match TRBD2. V gave up 2 bases and J gave up 3 bases; unmatched junction bases: 1. The CDR3 extends over 14 amino acids. Per the germline V gene, CDR1 is SGHRS and CDR2 is YFSETQ. The CDR3 loop reads CASSFLAGEETQYF. DNA of the CDR3: TGCGCCAGCAGCTTTCTAGCGGGGGAAGAGACCCAGTACTTC.

The V gene is TRBV9, the J gene TRBJ2-1; the D call may be TRBD1 or TRBD2 (5 bases each). This CDR3 spans 16 amino acids. Germline lookup yields CDR1 SGDLS and CDR2 YYNGEE. Trimming left V 1 base short and J 8 bases short, with 19 bases between. CDR3 sequence reads: CASSVWPELARDEQFF. DNA for the CDR3: TGTGCCAGCAGCGTATGGCCGGAGCTAGCCAGGGATGAGCAGTTCTTC.

The rearrangement uses TRBV18 and TRBJ1-5; no definite D call. This CDR3 is 13 amino acids long. The germline gives CDR1 KGHSH, CDR2 LQKENI. V lost 6 bases and J lost 0, with 6 bases in between. CDR3 DNA sequence: TGTGCCAGCTCCGTTTATAGCAATCAGCCCCAGCATTTT. Protein product: CASSVYSNQPQHF. Variable domain in full (rest from reference TRBV18 and TRBJ1-5): NAGVMQNPRHLVRRRGQEARLRCSPMKGHSHVYWYRQLPEEGLKFMVYLQKENIIDESGMPKERFSAEFPKEGPSILRIQQVVRGDSAAYFCASSVYSNQPQHFGDGTRLSIL.

This rearrangement joins TRBV19 to TRBJ1-5; D is possibly TRBD1 (5 bases). Trimming removed 3 bases from V and 5 bases from J, with 17 bases in between. CDR1 and CDR2 (germline): LNHDA, SQIVND (reference sequence). The CDR3 extends over 16 amino acids. The CDR3 sequence is CASSIRASRVDQPQHF. The CDR3 nucleotides read TGTGCCAGTAGTATTCGGGCAAGCAGGGTAGATCAGCCCCAGCATTTT.

V is TRBV5-1 and J is TRBJ1-3; a possible D gene is TRBD1 (6 bases). Germline V gene data show CDR1 as SGHRS and CDR2 as YFSETQ. V lost 2 bases and J 0 bases, leaving 15 bases between the germline ends. The CDR3 extends over 17 amino acids. CDR3 DNA sequence: TGCGCCAGCAGCTTAGAGACGACAGGTCGCTCTGGAAACACCATATATTTT. This codes for CASSLETTGRSGNTIYF.

Notes on this clone: The junction differs from germline at one of its ends, possibly a read error. The J gene is TRBJ2-5, the V gene TRBV5-1, with 7 nucleotides matching TRBD2. Germline CDR1 and CDR2: SGHRS and YFSETQ. The CDR3 totals 14 residues. The CDR3 coding sequence is TGCGCCAGCAGCATCGGGACTAACCAAGAGCCCCAGTACTTC. Residues: CASSIGTNQEPQYF.